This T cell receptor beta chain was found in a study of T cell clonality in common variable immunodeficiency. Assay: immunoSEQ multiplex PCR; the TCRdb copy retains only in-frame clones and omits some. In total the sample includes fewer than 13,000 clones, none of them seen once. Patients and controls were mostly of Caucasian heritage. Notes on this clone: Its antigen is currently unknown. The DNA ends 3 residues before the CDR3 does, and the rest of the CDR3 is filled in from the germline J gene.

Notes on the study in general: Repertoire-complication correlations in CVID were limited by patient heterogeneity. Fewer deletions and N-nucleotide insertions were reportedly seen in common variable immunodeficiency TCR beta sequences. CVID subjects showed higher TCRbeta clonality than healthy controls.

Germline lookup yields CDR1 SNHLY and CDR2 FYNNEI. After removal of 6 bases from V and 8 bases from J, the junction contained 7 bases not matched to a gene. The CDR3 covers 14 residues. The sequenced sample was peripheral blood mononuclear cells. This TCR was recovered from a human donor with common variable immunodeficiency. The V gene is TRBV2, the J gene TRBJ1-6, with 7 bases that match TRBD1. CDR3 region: CASRDRALDSPLHF. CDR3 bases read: TGTGCCAGCAGAGACAGGGCGTTGGATTCACCC. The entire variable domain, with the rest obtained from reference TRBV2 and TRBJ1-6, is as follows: EPEVTQTPSHQVTQMGQEVILRCVPISNHLYFYWYRQILGQKVEFLVSFYNNEISEKSEIFDDQFSVERPDGSNFTLKIRSTKLEDSAMYFCASRDRALDSPLHFGNGTRLTVT.